This is a list of T cell receptor beta chains from one sample in a study of CXCR3-negative and CXCR3-positive naive CD8 T cells. Following a re-call of the 5' RACE reads, TCRdb has one entry per CDR3 protein and lacks DNA. The table counts around 160,000 distinct CDR3 sequences; roughly 0.28% lies in the top ten. Sequencing was performed on naive CXCR3+ CD8+ T cells from blood. The receptors stem from a human donor in good health. Some clones in this sample may be carry-over from other donors' samples. The CDR3 runs from the conserved cysteine through the conserved F or W. Each record gives: V gene, J gene, CDR3 protein.

v_gene: TRBV4-1; j_gene: TRBJ2-7; CDR3aa: CASSQDQVGGSYEQYF
v_gene: TRBV11-3; j_gene: TRBJ1-5; CDR3aa: CASIPHPREKSNQPQHF
v_gene: TRBV5-1; j_gene: TRBJ2-7; CDR3aa: CASSLDGGPDEQYF
v_gene: TRBV6-6; j_gene: TRBJ1-1; CDR3aa: CASSYRGLTEAFF
v_gene: TRBV28; j_gene: TRBJ2-7; CDR3aa: CASSQTGVGNEQYF
v_gene: TRBV29-1; j_gene: TRBJ2-1; CDR3aa: CSVEDPDSSHNEQFF
v_gene: TRBV29-1; j_gene: TRBJ2-7; CDR3aa: CSVEDPSGGLAGISGEQYF
v_gene: TRBV29-1; j_gene: TRBJ1-1; CDR3aa: CSGDDRLNTEAFF
v_gene: TRBV15; j_gene: TRBJ2-5; CDR3aa: CATSRIIGPEETQYF
v_gene: TRBV21-1; j_gene: TRBJ1-5; CDR3aa: CASSKRFQAEGQPQHF
v_gene: TRBV27; j_gene: TRBJ2-1; CDR3aa: CASSFASGYNEQFF
v_gene: TRBV6-4; j_gene: TRBJ2-3; CDR3aa: CASSDQGGDTQYF
v_gene: TRBV6-5; j_gene: TRBJ2-7; CDR3aa: CASSSNRGYEQYF
v_gene: TRBV3-1; j_gene: TRBJ1-1; CDR3aa: CASSQGSAEAFF
v_gene: TRBV5-1; j_gene: TRBJ2-1; CDR3aa: CASSLGAASSYNEQFF
v_gene: TRBV16; j_gene: TRBJ2-1; CDR3aa: CASSPSFTEYEQFF
v_gene: TRBV28; j_gene: TRBJ2-7; CDR3aa: CASSFANRAGEQYF
v_gene: TRBV11-2; j_gene: TRBJ2-5; CDR3aa: CASSLLAGDQETQYF
v_gene: TRBV7-9; j_gene: TRBJ2-5; CDR3aa: CASSPYIAGFLQETQYF
v_gene: TRBV7-9; j_gene: TRBJ2-5; CDR3aa: CASSLQLATETQYF
v_gene: TRBV12-3/TRBV12-4; j_gene: TRBJ2-7; CDR3aa: CASSFSGDIQYEQYF
v_gene: TRBV9; j_gene: TRBJ2-7; CDR3aa: CASSLQPGLAGASSYEQYF
v_gene: TRBV7-3; j_gene: TRBJ2-1; CDR3aa: CASSLGPGLSSNEQFF
v_gene: TRBV7-9; j_gene: TRBJ2-7; CDR3aa: CASSLASSGRDEQYF
v_gene: TRBV4-3; j_gene: TRBJ2-7; CDR3aa: CASGRDIGGDEQYF
v_gene: TRBV4-3; j_gene: TRBJ2-5; CDR3aa: CASSRILAFQETQYF
v_gene: TRBV4-2; j_gene: TRBJ2-7; CDR3aa: CASSHSEEEFNEQYF
v_gene: TRBV4-2; j_gene: TRBJ2-7; CDR3aa: CASSHSGGQGGSYEQYF
v_gene: TRBV20-1; j_gene: TRBJ2-1; CDR3aa: CSASPGEQVYNEQFF
v_gene: TRBV15; j_gene: TRBJ2-1; CDR3aa: CATSREAGTSYNEQFF
v_gene: TRBV12-3/TRBV12-4; j_gene: TRBJ2-7; CDR3aa: CASSSGTSGVYEQYF
v_gene: TRBV29-1; j_gene: TRBJ2-1; CDR3aa: CSVEIAGQYNEQFF
v_gene: TRBV7-2; j_gene: TRBJ2-7; CDR3aa: CASSSRLADSYEQYF
v_gene: TRBV5-1; j_gene: TRBJ2-1; CDR3aa: CASRAGTQPYNEQFF
v_gene: TRBV4-2; j_gene: TRBJ2-7; CDR3aa: CASSQGLAGEGYEQYF
v_gene: TRBV6-5; j_gene: TRBJ1-1; CDR3aa: CASSYSSGYRGPATEAFF
v_gene: TRBV27; j_gene: TRBJ1-5; CDR3aa: CASSSGNSNQPQHF
v_gene: TRBV15; j_gene: TRBJ2-1; CDR3aa: CATSSLMTGIEQFF
v_gene: TRBV7-3; j_gene: TRBJ2-3; CDR3aa: CASSPRGGTDTQYF
v_gene: TRBV7-8; j_gene: TRBJ2-5; CDR3aa: CASSPSGQETQYF
v_gene: TRBV29-1; j_gene: TRBJ1-2; CDR3aa: CSVEDSYYGYTF
v_gene: TRBV7-9; j_gene: TRBJ2-7; CDR3aa: CASSPSSPGTNEQYF
v_gene: TRBV21-1; j_gene: TRBJ2-7; CDR3aa: CASSKADRECEWQYF
v_gene: TRBV6-5; j_gene: TRBJ1-5; CDR3aa: CASTPGQGGNQPQHF
v_gene: TRBV5-5; j_gene: TRBJ2-3; CDR3aa: CASSLYDGLAVTDTQYF
v_gene: TRBV27; j_gene: TRBJ2-2; CDR3aa: CASSLSRAGELFF
v_gene: TRBV2; j_gene: TRBJ2-3; CDR3aa: CASSDGTSGSIDTQYF
v_gene: TRBV3-1; j_gene: TRBJ2-2; CDR3aa: CASSQDVAWGTGELFF
v_gene: TRBV28; j_gene: TRBJ2-7; CDR3aa: CASSPLSGGVREQYF
v_gene: TRBV5-1; j_gene: TRBJ2-7; CDR3aa: CASSGVDSSYEQYF
v_gene: TRBV7-9; j_gene: TRBJ2-6; CDR3aa: CASSSGTTGANVLTF
v_gene: TRBV12-5; j_gene: TRBJ2-1; CDR3aa: CASGPSDHNEQFF
v_gene: TRBV5-1; j_gene: TRBJ2-1; CDR3aa: CASSLDPAGGRGNEQFF
v_gene: TRBV7-2; j_gene: TRBJ1-5; CDR3aa: CASSSQDRGSQPQHF
v_gene: TRBV5-1; j_gene: TRBJ2-3; CDR3aa: CASSFTGGEGVDTQYF